This is a list of T cell receptor beta chains from one sample in a study of T cell changes during pregnancy in multiple sclerosis. The repertoire was sequenced with immunoSEQ multiplex PCR; TCRdb's copy has only in-frame clones and lacks some. The sample holds about 58,000 clones; more than 80% are singletons and the top ten take approximately 0.49%. The sequences come from CD4+ T cells from peripheral blood mononuclear cells, collected after pregnancy. The receptors shown here come from a female donor in good health, enrolled as a control in a pregnancy study. CDR3s include the opening cysteine and the closing phenylalanine or tryptophan. Each record gives: CDR3 protein, CDR3 length, V gene.

CDR3: CASSLDREYEQYF
length: 13
V: TRBV19

CDR3: CARGQSYGYTF
length: 11
V: TRBV30

CDR3: CASSGTGGENIQYF
length: 14
V: TRBV5-1

CDR3: CAWGLEGRGYTF
length: 12
V: TRBV30

CDR3: CASSVASGDTHTDTQYF
length: 17
V: TRBV9

CDR3: CASLTIGGYNAEAFF
length: 15
V: TRBV4-2

CDR3: CASSYRSGGNYGYTF
length: 15
V: TRBV6-6

CDR3: CATTNRAGEKLFF
length: 13
V: TRBV15

CDR3: CASSRYFGDRLRSEKLFF
length: 18
V: TRBV7-9

CDR3: CSVRAGNTIYF
length: 11
V: TRBV20-1

CDR3: CAWSVRGSGNTIYF
length: 14
V: TRBV30

CDR3: CASSLVSGGTDTQYF
length: 15
V: TRBV7-2

CDR3: CASRQGVNTEAFF
length: 13
V: TRBV7-3

CDR3: CAWSGQLNTGELFF
length: 14
V: TRBV30

CDR3: CASSQDITGGTNTEAFF
length: 17
V: TRBV4-2

CDR3: CASSLEGTSVADTQYF
length: 16
V: TRBV5-1

CDR3: CASSPFTDTQYF
length: 12
V: TRBV7-2

CDR3: CASSRGHLQETQYF
length: 14
V: TRBV5-6

CDR3: CASSSGTDTQYF
length: 12
V: TRBV11-3

CDR3: CASSSQPSSNEQFF
length: 14
V: TRBV7-3

CDR3: CASSFQPPQGTIPYEQYF
length: 18
V: TRBV5-1

CDR3: CASSQDRDWFQPQHF
length: 15
V: TRBV5-8

CDR3: CASSQGADYSNQPQHF
length: 16
V: TRBV4-2

CDR3: CASSFGGSGANVLTF
length: 15
V: TRBV7-3

CDR3: CAISEVGELYGYTF
length: 14
V: TRBV10-3

CDR3: CASDLAGTNGQFF
length: 13
V: TRBV25-1

CDR3: CASSISTGGYNSPLHF
length: 16
V: TRBV19

CDR3: CASSQGSGNTIYF
length: 13
V: TRBV7-3

CDR3: CASSSQGRREQYF
length: 13
V: TRBV6-5

CDR3: CASSLGGGGTDTQYF
length: 15
V: TRBV11-2

CDR3: CASQPSGLTYEQYF
length: 14
V: TRBV6-6

CDR3: CASTRSGFVNSPLHF
length: 15
V: TRBV2

CDR3: CASSIAGAGANVLTF
length: 15
V: TRBV9

CDR3: CASSFTGTVNQPQHF
length: 15
V: TRBV5-4

CDR3: CACERGNGDTQYF
length: 13
V: TRBV30

CDR3: CASSQNQGGAYGYTF
length: 15
V: TRBV4-3

CDR3: CASSPQGRDTEAFF
length: 14
V: TRBV18

CDR3: CASSIGGAQEVEAFF
length: 15
V: TRBV19

CDR3: CASSQDIGRGEKLFF
length: 15
V: TRBV4-3

CDR3: CAWSLDRERDGEAFF
length: 15
V: TRBV30

CDR3: CASSDRVSTHSYGYTF
length: 16
V: TRBV6-6

CDR3: CASSSTGGRTEAFF
length: 14
V: TRBV7-2

CDR3: CASSYGQLSGNTIYF
length: 15
V: TRBV5-8

CDR3: CATKKGQNYGYTF
length: 13
V: TRBV10-3

CDR3: CASSERGNTGNTIYF
length: 15
V: TRBV7-6

CDR3: CASSPLSSGAWGNEQFF
length: 17
V: TRBV5-1

CDR3: CASSSRSSYNSPLHF
length: 15
V: TRBV19

CDR3: CASSSRGGNQPQHF
length: 14
V: TRBV19

CDR3: CAWSRGQSTGELFF
length: 14
V: TRBV30

CDR3: CATSSLSNYGYTF
length: 13
V: TRBV15

CDR3: CASSGRGLASSYNEQFF
length: 17
V: TRBV9

CDR3: CASSQDREDEQYF
length: 13
V: TRBV19

CDR3: CASSLEISYNEQFF
length: 14
V: TRBV7-2

CDR3: CASSPTGDTEAFF
length: 13
V: TRBV2

CDR3: CASSYLYSGVFNEQFF
length: 16
V: TRBV6-5

CDR3: CASSYRQGDTIYF
length: 13
V: TRBV13

CDR3: CASSLTEGATEAFF
length: 14
V: TRBV2

CDR3: CAISESGQGASNTEAFF
length: 17
V: TRBV10-3

CDR3: CASSQMGGGYNEQFF
length: 15
V: TRBV6-5